This T cell receptor (beta chain) originates from a study of blood T cell repertoires in COVID-19. This table comes from immunoSEQ multiplex PCR, and its TCRdb copy is limited to in-frame clones, with some not included. The repertoire includes around 92,000 clones, approximately 83% of them detected once, and 29% sits in the top ten. This CDR3 contains 16 residues. V lost 0 bases to trimming and J lost 0 bases, with 9 bases between them. Germline V gives CDR1 MNHNS, CDR2 SASEGT. The specimen was peripheral blood. The chain joins TRBV6-1 to TRBJ1-5; D is unresolved. The sequence was collected from an elderly woman with acute or convalescent COVID-19. CDR3: CASSEASNYSNQPQHF. DNA of the CDR3: TGTGCCAGCAGTGAAGCGAGCAATTATAGCAATCAGCCCCAGCATTTT.